This T cell receptor (beta chain) was observed in a study of technical replicates of blood from a few donors. The assay was immunoSEQ multiplex PCR, and TCRdb's table has in-frame clones only and misses some. The sample contains tens of thousands of clones, roughly 98% of which appear only once. The CDR3 length is 12 residues. V lost 6 bases and J 0 bases, leaving 5 bases between the germline ends. CDR1 and CDR2 from the germline V gene are SNHLY and FYNNEI. This chain joins TRBV2 and TRBJ1-2; D gene unclear. The sequenced sample consisted of T cells isolated from PBMCs. The origin of this receptor is a human donor in good health. CDR3 sequence: CASRASNYGYTF. In nucleotides, the CDR3 is TGTGCCAGCAGGGCTTCTAACTATGGCTACACCTTC.